The 32 T cell receptor beta chains below were found in one sample sequenced in a study of T cells in Graves' hyperthyroidism and ophthalmopathy. The CDR3 regions of TCR beta were amplified from RNA transcripts. The study used the HTBI primer set for a first-round RT-PCR of the TCR CDR3. TCRdb re-derived calls from the multiplex PCR reads in MiXCR, one entry per CDR3 protein. The sample gives more than 450,000 distinct CDR3 sequences, roughly 15% of which show up once; 11% to 15% is in the top ten. The sequenced sample consisted of blood. These receptors were obtained from a woman aged 35 to 49 with Graves' hyperthyroidism.

This clonotype has just a few counts. V gene TRBV4-1 combines with J gene TRBJ2-3; D is unresolved. Germline V gives CDR1 MGHRA, CDR2 YSYEKL. The CDR3 spans 16 residues. Trimming left V 0 bases short and J 3 bases short, with 13 bases between. Here the CDR3 DNA reads TGCGCCAGCAGCCAAGATCTAAACTACGGGACAGATACGCAGTATTTT. Protein product: CASSQDLNYGTDTQYF.

The table lists this clonotype with many counts. V and J are TRBV28 and TRBJ2-1; unclear D gene. This CDR3 is built from 13 residues. V lost 5 bases and J lost 5, with 10 bases in between. Germline V gene lookup returns CDR1 MDHEN and CDR2 SYDVKM. CDR3: CASSPDQDNEQFF. In DNA, the CDR3 is TGTGCCAGCAGTCCGGACCAAGACAATGAGCAGTTCTTC.

On this clonotype itself: A read error may explain this, as a much larger clone is one base away. The chain combines TRBV28 with TRBJ1-4; 11 nucleotides agree with TRBD1. Germline V gives CDR1 MDHEN, CDR2 SYDVKM. This CDR3 is 16 amino acids long. CDR3 residues: CTSAGTGGRANEKLFF. DNA for the CDR3: TGTACCAGTGCCGGGACAGGGGGTCGGGCTAATGAAAAACTGTTTTTT.

This clonotype has at least ten counts. V gene TRBV20-1 combines with J gene TRBJ2-3, with 9 bases matching TRBD2. CDR3 length: 14 amino acids. Germline V gives CDR1 DFQATT, CDR2 SNEGSKA (reference sequence). V lost 1 base, J lost 1 base, and 0 bases stayed unmatched. The CDR3 DNA sequence: TGCAGTGCTAGAGGGACTAGCGGCACAGATACGCAGTATTTT. Protein: CSARGTSGTDTQYF.

This clonotype was picked up many times. This rearrangement joins TRBV2 to TRBJ1-5; tentatively, D is TRBD1 (5 bases). CDR1 and CDR2 from the germline V gene are SNHLY and FYNNEI. The CDR3 sequence is 14 residues long. V lost 6 bases, J lost 7 bases, and 16 bases lay in between. The CDR3 is CASRTEGSGQPQHF. The CDR3 bases are TGTGCCAGCAGGACGGAGGGGTCCGGACAGCCCCAGCATTTT.

Many counts were recorded for this clonotype. This chain links TRBV5-1 with TRBJ2-2; 10 bases agree with TRBD2. Germline V gives CDR1 SGHRS, CDR2 YFSETQ. The CDR3 has 15 amino acids. The ends lost 4 bases at V and 3 bases at J; junction bases unmatched: 3. The CDR3 loop is CASSPGLADTGELFF. The CDR3 bases are TGCGCCAGCAGCCCAGGACTAGCGGACACCGGGGAGCTGTTTTTT. The whole variable domain, remainder taken from reference TRBV5-1 and TRBJ2-2, is KAGVTQTPRYLIKTRGQQVTLSCSPISGHRSVSWYQQTPGQGLQFLFEYFSETQRNKGNFPGRFSGRQFSNSRSEMNVSTLELGDSALYLCASSPGLADTGELFFGEGSRLTVL.

This clonotype was recorded at least ten times. V and J are TRBV20-1 and TRBJ1-5; possibly TRBD1 for D (5 bases). In germline, CDR1 is DFQATT, CDR2 SNEGSKA (reference sequence). Trimming shortened V by 3 bases and J by 5 bases, and 8 bases separated the two germline ends. The CDR3 consists of 12 residues. CDR3 amino acids: CSARRGDQPQHF. The CDR3 DNA is TGCAGTGCTAGGCGGGGGGATCAGCCCCAGCATTTT.

This clonotype was detected ten times or more. The chain has TRBV2 and TRBJ2-1; 8 nucleotides align to TRBD2. The CDR3 has 13 residues. Per germline, CDR1 SNHLY and CDR2 FYNNEI. V lost 3 bases to trimming and J lost 10 bases; unmatched junction nucleotides: 5. CDR3 region: CASSDLAGGEQFF. The CDR3 DNA reads TGTGCCAGCAGTGACTTGGCGGGAGGCGAGCAGTTCTTC.

J is TRBJ1-1 and V is TRBV19, with D possibly matching TRBD1 (5 bases). V was shortened by 5 bases and J by 1 base, with 14 bases between the two germline ends. Germline CDR1 reads LNHDA; CDR2 reads SQIVND (reference sequence). The CDR3 loop spans 15 amino acids. The CDR3 reads CASSEGEVGNTEAFF. In nucleotides, the CDR3 is TGTGCCAGTAGTGAAGGGGAAGTGGGGAACACTGAAGCTTTCTTT.

This clonotype was recorded many times. The rearrangement joins TRBV7-9 to TRBJ1-5; the match to TRBD1 covers 10 bases. Germline V gene lookup returns CDR1 SEHNR and CDR2 FQNEAQ (reference sequence). This CDR3 is built from 15 residues. The V gene end was trimmed by 5 bases and the J gene end by 6 bases; junction bases not matched to a gene: 7. The CDR3 region has the DNA TGTGCCAGCAGCCTCGGGACAGGGGAATTTCAGCCCCAGCATTTT. It is translated as CASSLGTGEFQPQHF. Together with reference TRBV7-9 and TRBJ1-5, the CDR3 gives the full variable domain: DTGVSQNPRHKITKRGQNVTFRCDPISEHNRLYWYRQTLGQGPEFLTYFQNEAQLEKSRLLSDRFSAERPKGSFSTLEIQRTEQGDSAMYLCASSLGTGEFQPQHFGDGTRLSIL.

The rearrangement joins TRBV9 to TRBJ2-3; maybe TRBD1 (5 bases). This CDR3 is built from 14 residues. Trimming removed 6 bases at V and 1 base at J, with 12 bases between. Germline V lookup: CDR1 SGDLS, CDR2 YYNGEE. CDR3 loop: CASNQGRRTDTQYF. CDR3 nucleotides: TGTGCCAGCAACCAGGGCCGGCGCACAGATACGCAGTATTTT. Variable domain in full (rest from reference TRBV9 and TRBJ2-3): DSGVTQTPKHLITATGQRVTLRCSPRSGDLSVYWYQQSLDQGLQFLIQYYNGEERAKGNILERFSAQQFPDLHSELNLSSLELGDSALYFCASNQGRRTDTQYFGPGTRLTVL.

This clonotype was picked up many times. The gene calls are TRBV20-1 and TRBJ1-5, with D uncertain. Per the germline V gene, CDR1 is DFQATT and CDR2 is SNEGSKA (reference sequence). The CDR3 length is 13 residues. Trimming removed 2 bases at V and 1 base at J, with 6 bases between. The CDR3 region is CSARRLSNQPQHF. CDR3 coding DNA: TGCAGTGCTAGAAGGTTGAGCAATCAGCCCCAGCATTTT.

This clonotype appeared many times. This chain links TRBV20-1 with TRBJ2-1; 11 bases are shared with TRBD2. This CDR3 spans 16 amino acids. Trimming removed 1 base from V and 8 bases from J; junction bases left unmatched: 10. CDR1 and CDR2 (germline): DFQATT, SNEGSKA (reference sequence). The CDR3 nucleotides read TGCAGTGCTAGAGTTCTTAGCGGGAGGGATTTCGATGAGCAGTTCTTC. It translates to CSARVLSGRDFDEQFF.

This clonotype has a count of ten or more. The J gene is TRBJ2-7, the V gene TRBV18, with a tentative D call TRBD1 (5 bases). V was cut by 6 bases and J by 5 bases, with 17 bases left in between. In germline, CDR1 is KGHSH, CDR2 LQKENI. The CDR3 runs 14 residues. The CDR3 nucleotides are TGTGCCAGCTCGCCGCCTCCAGGGTACCACGAGCAGTACTTC. The encoded protein is CASSPPPGYHEQYF.

This clonotype was observed a single time. This sequence joins TRBV20-1 and TRBJ2-1, with D maybe TRBD1 (6 bases). The CDR3 has 13 residues. Germline assignment: CDR1 DFQATT and CDR2 SNEGSKA (reference sequence). The V end was cut by 3 bases, the J end by 2 bases, with 8 bases between. The chain's CDR3 is CSASPGAYNEQFF. The CDR3 DNA sequence: TGCAGTGCTAGTCCAGGGGCCTACAATGAGCAGTTCTTC.

This clonotype was observed many times. This chain connects TRBV7-9 to TRBJ2-7, with D unclear. CDR1 is SEHNR, CDR2 FQNEAQ, per germline (reference sequence). Deletions cut 2 bases from V and 3 bases from J, with 8 bases between. The CDR3 length is 13 residues. CDR3 residues: CASSLNSLYEQYF. The CDR3, as DNA: TGTGCCAGCAGCTTAAACAGTCTCTACGAGCAGTACTTC.

This clonotype was counted many times. The chain couples TRBV7-9 to TRBJ2-7, with D tentatively TRBD1 (6 bases). Per germline, CDR1 SEHNR and CDR2 FQNEAQ (reference sequence). With 4 bases removed from V and 3 bases from J, the gap between germline ends came to 10 bases. The CDR3 is 13 amino acids. The CDR3 DNA sequence: TGTGCCAGCAGCTCGACAGGTTACTACGAGCAGTACTTC. Amino acid sequence: CASSSTGYYEQYF.

The chain joins TRBV24-1 to TRBJ2-2; no clear D. Germline CDR1 KGHDR, CDR2 SFDVKD. With 4 bases removed from V and 0 bases from J, the gap between germline ends came to 11 bases. This CDR3 is built from 16 residues. CDR3 nucleotides: TGTGCCACCAGTGAACTTGGCGGAACGAACACCGGGGAGCTGTTTTTT. It encodes CATSELGGTNTGELFF.

In regard to this clonotype: Just one base apart from a much larger clone, this may be a read error. V is TRBV18 and J is TRBJ2-1; TRBD1 agrees at 8 bases. The V gene's germline CDR1 is KGHSH and CDR2 LQKENI. CDR3 length: 17 amino acids. The chain's CDR3 is CASSPPAGGSTYNGQFF. The DNA for the CDR3 is TGTGCCAGCTCACCACCGGCAGGGGGCTCAACCTACAATGGGCAGTTCTTC. Supplemented by reference TRBV18 and TRBJ2-1, the full variable domain reads NAGVMQNPRHLVRRRGQEARLRCSPMKGHSHVYWYRQLPEEGLKFMVYLQKENIIDESGMPKERFSAEFPKEGPSILRIQQVVRGDSAAYFCASSPPAGGSTYNGQFFGPGTRLTVL.

This clonotype came up many times. J is TRBJ2-7 and V is TRBV6-1; 15 bases are a match to TRBD2. The CDR3 contains 14 residues. V lost 8 bases, J lost 6 bases, and 5 bases stayed unmatched. CDR1 and CDR2 (germline): MNHNS, SASEGT. This chain's CDR3 is CASLGLAGGGEQYF. DNA of the CDR3: TGTGCCAGCCTCGGACTAGCGGGAGGGGGCGAGCAGTACTTC.

The rearrangement joins TRBV30 to TRBJ2-2; possibly TRBD2 for D (5 bases). Germline-derived CDR1 and CDR2 are GTSNPN and SVGIG (reference sequence). This CDR3 region has 13 residues. The ends were cut back, 0 bases at V and 6 bases at J, with 8 bases in the middle. CDR3 loop: CAWSVTGSGELFF. The CDR3 DNA reads as TGTGCCTGGAGTGTTACGGGGTCCGGGGAGCTGTTTTTT.

In this sample, this clonotype turned up many times. The chain uses TRBV12-3 or TRBV12-4 and TRBJ2-3, with D uncertain. Trimming left V 5 bases short and J 0 bases short, with 12 bases between. The CDR3 runs to 15 residues. DNA for the CDR3: TGTGCCAGCAGTATAAGGCGGCTAAGCACAGATACGCAGTATTTT. It codes for CASSIRRLSTDTQYF.

This clonotype was observed at least ten times. This chain links TRBV30 with TRBJ2-1; D might be TRBD2 (6 bases). The ends were cut back, 2 bases at V and 5 bases at J, with 13 bases in the middle. This CDR3 region has 14 residues. Germline CDR1 is GTSNPN and CDR2 is SVGIG (reference sequence). The CDR3 protein is CAWSPGRGDNEQFF. The CDR3 DNA is TGTGCCTGGAGTCCCGGGAGAGGAGACAATGAGCAGTTCTTC.

V is TRBV19 and J is TRBJ2-1; 7 bases match TRBD2. Looked up from germline, CDR1 is LNHDA and CDR2 is SQIVND (reference sequence). The CDR3 length is 14 residues. J lost 8 bases, V lost 1 base, and 5 bases had no gene match. The chain's CDR3 is CASSIGGSKDEQFF. The CDR3, as DNA: TGTGCCAGTAGTATAGGCGGGAGTAAGGATGAGCAGTTCTTC. Using reference TRBV19 and TRBJ2-1 for the parts outside the CDR3, the full variable domain is DGGITQSPKYLFRKEGQNVTLSCEQNLNHDAMYWYRQDPGQGLRLIYYSQIVNDFQKGDIAEGYSVSREKKESFPLTVTSAQKNPTAFYLCASSIGGSKDEQFFGPGTRLTVL.

This clonotype was recorded many times. The gene calls are TRBV9 and TRBJ2-7; D is uncertain. V was pared by 9 bases and J by 1 base, with 17 bases between. CDR1 is SGDLS and CDR2 is YYNGEE in the germline V gene. This CDR3 has 14 residues. CDR3 coding DNA: TGTGCCACCAAGCAAACGGACGAATCCTACGAGCAGTACTTC. Protein sequence: CATKQTDESYEQYF.

This chain uses TRBV18 with TRBJ2-2; D call uncertain. Looked up from germline, CDR1 is KGHSH and CDR2 is LQKENI. The CDR3 totals 14 residues. V gave up 3 bases and J gave up 4 bases, with 9 bases separating them. The CDR3 here is CASSPQWGTGELFF. The CDR3 DNA reads TGTGCCAGCTCACCTCAGTGGGGCACCGGGGAGCTGTTTTTT.

This clonotype occurred many times. V gene TRBV5-1 combines with J gene TRBJ1-2; 8 bases agree with TRBD1. Germline trimming cut 3 bases from V and 1 base from J; bases unmatched to any gene: 5. Germline V CDR1 and CDR2: SGHRS, YFSETQ. The CDR3 covers 15 residues. In nucleotides, the CDR3 is TGCGCCAGCAGCTGGGGACAGGACCTTAACTATGGCTACACCTTC. This encodes CASSWGQDLNYGYTF.

Comment on this clonotype: With a much larger clone just one base away, this may be a read error. V usage is TRBV15 and J usage is TRBJ2-7; D is ambiguous. Germline values: CDR1 LNHNV, CDR2 YYDKDF (reference sequence). The length of the CDR3 is 15 residues. The V end lost 0 bases, the J end lost 7 bases, and 16 bases lay between the germline ends. CDR3 region: CATSRDHLEANEQYF. CDR3 DNA: TGTGCCACCAGCAGAGATCATCTAGAGGCCAATGAGCAGTACTTC.

CDR3 protein: CASSITGLNEQFF. As DNA, the CDR3 is TGTGCCAGCAGTATTACAGGGCTCAATGAGCAGTTCTTC. The chain combines TRBV7-2 with TRBJ2-1, with D perhaps matching TRBD1 (6 bases). CDR1 is SGHTA and CDR2 is FQGNSA in the germline V gene. CDR3 size: 13 residues. V was cut by 6 bases and J by 6 bases, with 12 bases left in between.

Points on this clonotype: This clone may be a read error of a much larger clone one base away. The chain joins TRBV6-6 to TRBJ2-3; TRBD1 matches at 8 bases. The V gene end was trimmed by 2 bases and the J gene end by 0 bases; junction bases not matched to a gene: 1. CDR1 is MNHNY, CDR2 SVGAGI, per germline (reference sequence). The CDR3 runs to 15 residues. The CDR3 sequence is CASSYRDRSTDTQYF. CDR3 nucleotides: TGTGCCAGCAGTTACCGGGACAGGAGCACAGATACGCAGTATTTT.

V is TRBV2 and J is TRBJ1-3; D might be TRBD1 (6 bases). The CDR3 length is 15 residues. Germline loops: CDR1 SNHLY, CDR2 FYNNEI. With 6 bases removed from V and 5 bases from J, the gap between germline ends came to 17 bases. CDR3 amino acids: CASSFETGPRNTIYF. In DNA form, the CDR3 reads TGTGCCAGCAGCTTCGAGACAGGTCCGAGAAACACCATATATTTT.

This clonotype was seen at least ten times. The V gene is TRBV27, the J gene TRBJ2-7; no reliable D call. The CDR3 has 15 residues. V was shortened by 6 bases and J by 6 bases, with 21 bases between the two germline ends. The V gene's germline CDR1 is MNHEY and CDR2 SMNVEV (reference sequence). The CDR3 here is CASRSLVDLRSEQYF. CDR3 DNA: TGTGCCAGCAGATCGCTGGTCGACCTTAGAAGCGAGCAGTACTTC.